This T cell receptor (beta chain) was sequenced in a study of OX40 agonist ivuxolimab in advanced cancers. Study summary: Three patients got partial responses; one had hepatocellular carcinoma and two had cutaneous melanoma.

Trimming at V came to 3 bases and at J to 5 bases, leaving 4 bases not matched to a gene. The CDR3 runs 15 residues. CDR1 and CDR2 from the germline V gene are MNHEY and SVGAGI. Sequenced by immunoSEQ multiplex PCR; TCRdb stores in-frame clones only, minus some. The data contain 70,000 to 100,000 clones, 70% to 90% of them seen just once; the ten biggest clones take up 0.38%. The source is an adult with an advanced solid tumor such as melanoma, head and neck, liver or kidney cancer. The chain joins TRBV6-5 to TRBJ2-1; 10 positions match TRBD2. The sequenced sample was CD4+ or CD8+ T cells sorted from blood, obtained in a trial of the OX40 agonist ivuxolimab. The chain's CDR3 is CASSYGLAADNEQFF. CDR3 coding DNA: TGTGCCAGCAGTTATGGACTAGCGGCTGACAATGAGCAGTTCTTC.